This TCR beta chain was sequenced in a study of PD-1 blockade in classical Hodgkin lymphoma. V lost 5 bases, J lost 2 bases, and 5 bases stayed unmatched. Germline CDR1 is MDHEN and CDR2 is SYDVKM. The CDR3 runs 14 residues. TCRdb's copy holds only in-frame clones and misses some; the assay was immunoSEQ multiplex PCR. The sample lists approximately 61,000 clones; nearly 90% were seen once. Findings and caveats of the study: Individuals initiating nivolumab under 1 year after ASCT were excluded. By C4D1 there was a significant rise in CD4+ TCR diversity but not in CD8+ TCR diversity. No one has yet defined what causes the repertoire differences, which may be disease activity or prior therapy.

Regarding time point: cycle 4 day 1 (C4D1), after five to seven weeks of nivolumab. No patient escaped relapse after autologous stem cell transplantation, and brentuximab vedotin exposure varied. Complete response, partial response or progressive disease constituted the best response categories observed. Worth noting for this clone: No antigen is known for it.

The rearrangement uses TRBV28 and TRBJ1-2; 7 bases match TRBD1. The source material was peripheral blood mononuclear cells (PBMCs), sampled before the fourth cycle of nivolumab. The origin of this receptor is a human donor with classical Hodgkin lymphoma. The CDR3 sequence is CASSPPGQNYGYTF. The CDR3 DNA reads TGTGCCAGCAGTCCGCCGGGACAGAACTATGGCTACACCTTC.